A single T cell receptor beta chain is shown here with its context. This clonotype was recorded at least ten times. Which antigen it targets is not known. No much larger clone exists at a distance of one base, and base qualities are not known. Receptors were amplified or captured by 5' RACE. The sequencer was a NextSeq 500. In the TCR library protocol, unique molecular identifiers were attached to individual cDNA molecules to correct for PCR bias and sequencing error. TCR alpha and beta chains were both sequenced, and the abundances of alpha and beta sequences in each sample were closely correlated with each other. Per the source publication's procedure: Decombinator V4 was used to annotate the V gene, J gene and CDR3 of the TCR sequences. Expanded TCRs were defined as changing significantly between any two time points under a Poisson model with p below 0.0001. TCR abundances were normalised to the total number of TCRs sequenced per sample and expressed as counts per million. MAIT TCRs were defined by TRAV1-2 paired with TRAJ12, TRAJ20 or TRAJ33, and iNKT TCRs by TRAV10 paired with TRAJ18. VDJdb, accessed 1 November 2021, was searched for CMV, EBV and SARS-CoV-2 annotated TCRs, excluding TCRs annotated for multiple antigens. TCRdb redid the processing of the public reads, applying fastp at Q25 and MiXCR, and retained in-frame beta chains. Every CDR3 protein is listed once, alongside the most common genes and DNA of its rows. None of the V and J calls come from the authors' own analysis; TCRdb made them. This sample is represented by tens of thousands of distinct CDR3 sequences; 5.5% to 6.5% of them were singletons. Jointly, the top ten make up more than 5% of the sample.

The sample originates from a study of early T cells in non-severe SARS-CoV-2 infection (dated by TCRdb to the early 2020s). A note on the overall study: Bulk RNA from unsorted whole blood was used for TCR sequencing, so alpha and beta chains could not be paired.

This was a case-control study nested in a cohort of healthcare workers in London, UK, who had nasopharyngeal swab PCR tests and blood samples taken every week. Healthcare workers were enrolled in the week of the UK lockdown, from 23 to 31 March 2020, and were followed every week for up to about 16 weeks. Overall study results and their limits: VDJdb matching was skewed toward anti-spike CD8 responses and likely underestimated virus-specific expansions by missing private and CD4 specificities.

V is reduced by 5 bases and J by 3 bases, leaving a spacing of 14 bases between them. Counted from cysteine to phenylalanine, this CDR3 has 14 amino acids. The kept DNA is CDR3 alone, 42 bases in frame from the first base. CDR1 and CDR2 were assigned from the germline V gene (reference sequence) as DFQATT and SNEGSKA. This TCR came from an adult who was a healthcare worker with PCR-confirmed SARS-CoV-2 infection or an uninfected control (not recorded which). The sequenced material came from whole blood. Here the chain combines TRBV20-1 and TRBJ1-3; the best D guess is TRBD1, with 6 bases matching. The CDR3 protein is CSAAATGLGNTIYF. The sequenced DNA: TGCAGTGCTGCCGCCACAGGGCTTGGAAACACCATATATTTT.